Within the sample, the clone carrying this T cell receptor beta chain is medium-sized. Its antigen remains unidentified. The entry originates in a study of T cell responses to AZD1222 COVID-19 vaccine. Measured with immunoSEQ multiplex PCR; TCRdb has only the in-frame clones, and not every one. The table shows approximately 99,000 clones, with roughly nine tenths occurring only once. Study results and limitations: The sample set comprised mostly white British donors with more females, and clonal diversity was possibly underestimated. Targets within unmutated variant regions were reportedly found for nearly half of spike-specific TCRs.

This receptor was taken from an adult who received the AZD1222 COVID-19 vaccine. Here the sequenced sample was peripheral blood, taken 28 days after the second AZD1222 dose.

This CDR3 is CASSERGNSPLHF. DNA for the CDR3: TGTGCCAGCAGTGAACGTGGAAATTCACCCCTCCACTTT. This sequence joins TRBV2 and TRBJ1-6; D is undetermined. The V gene lost 2 bases and the J gene lost 7 bases, with 6 bases spanning the gap. The CDR3 spans 13 residues. The germline CDR1 and CDR2 sequences are SNHLY and FYNNEI.